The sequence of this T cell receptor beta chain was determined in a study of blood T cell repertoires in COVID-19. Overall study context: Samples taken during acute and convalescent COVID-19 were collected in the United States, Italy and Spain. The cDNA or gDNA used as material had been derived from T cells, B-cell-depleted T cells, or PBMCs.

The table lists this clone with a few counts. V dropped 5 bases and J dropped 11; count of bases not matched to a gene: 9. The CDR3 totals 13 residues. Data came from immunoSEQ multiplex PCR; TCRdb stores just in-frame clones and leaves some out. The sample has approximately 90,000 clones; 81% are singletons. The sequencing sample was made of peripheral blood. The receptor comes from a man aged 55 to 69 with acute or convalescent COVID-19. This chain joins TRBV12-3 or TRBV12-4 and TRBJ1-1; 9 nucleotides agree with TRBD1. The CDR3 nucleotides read TGTGCCAGCAGTGCCACAGGGGGCCGTACTGCTTTCTTT. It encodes CASSATGGRTAFF.